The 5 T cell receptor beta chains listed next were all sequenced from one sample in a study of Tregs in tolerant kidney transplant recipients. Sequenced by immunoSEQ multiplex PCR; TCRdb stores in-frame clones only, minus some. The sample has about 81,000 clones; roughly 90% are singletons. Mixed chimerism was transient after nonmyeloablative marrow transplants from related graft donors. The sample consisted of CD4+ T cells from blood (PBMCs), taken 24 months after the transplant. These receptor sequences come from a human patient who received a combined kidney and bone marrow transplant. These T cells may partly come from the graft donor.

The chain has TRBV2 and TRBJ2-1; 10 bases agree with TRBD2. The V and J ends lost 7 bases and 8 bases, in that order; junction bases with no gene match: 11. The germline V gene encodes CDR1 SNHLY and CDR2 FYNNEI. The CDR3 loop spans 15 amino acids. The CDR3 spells CASTSLAGVVYEQFF. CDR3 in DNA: TGTGCCAGCACGTCCCTAGCGGGAGTTGTCTATGAGCAGTTCTTC. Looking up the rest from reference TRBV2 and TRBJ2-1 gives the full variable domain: EPEVTQTPSHQVTQMGQEVILRCVPISNHLYFYWYRQILGQKVEFLVSFYNNEISEKSEIFDDQFSVERPDGSNFTLKIRSTKLEDSAMYFCASTSLAGVVYEQFFGPGTRLTVL.

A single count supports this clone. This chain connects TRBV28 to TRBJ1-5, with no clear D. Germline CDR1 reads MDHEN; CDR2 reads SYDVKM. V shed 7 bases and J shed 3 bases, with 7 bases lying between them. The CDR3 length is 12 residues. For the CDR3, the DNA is TGTGCCAGCACTATCCTCAATCAGCCCCAGCATTTT. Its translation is CASTILNQPQHF.

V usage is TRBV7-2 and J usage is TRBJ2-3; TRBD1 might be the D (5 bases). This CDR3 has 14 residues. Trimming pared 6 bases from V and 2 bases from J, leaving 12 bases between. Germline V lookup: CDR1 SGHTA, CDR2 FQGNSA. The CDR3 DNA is TGTGCCAGCAGTCTCGGCAGGGTCACAGATACGCAGTATTTT. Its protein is CASSLGRVTDTQYF.

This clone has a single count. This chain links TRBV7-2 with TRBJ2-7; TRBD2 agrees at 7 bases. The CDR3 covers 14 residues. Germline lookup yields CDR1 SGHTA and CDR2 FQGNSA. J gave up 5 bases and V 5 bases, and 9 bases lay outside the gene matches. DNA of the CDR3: TGTGCCAGCAGCCCAATGGGGGGGATCCACGAGCAGTACTTC. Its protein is CASSPMGGIHEQYF.

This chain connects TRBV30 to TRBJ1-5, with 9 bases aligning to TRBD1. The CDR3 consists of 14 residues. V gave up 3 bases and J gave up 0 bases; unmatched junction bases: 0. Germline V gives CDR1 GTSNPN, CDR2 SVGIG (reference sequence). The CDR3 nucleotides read TGTGCCTGGAGGGACAGGGGTAGCAATCAGCCCCAGCATTTT. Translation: CAWRDRGSNQPQHF.